This T cell receptor beta chain emerged from a study of T cells after yellow fever vaccination. CDR3 size: 16 residues. Germline CDR1 is MDHEN and CDR2 is SYDVKM. The V gene lost 7 bases and the J gene lost 10 bases, with 26 bases spanning the gap. This clonotype was seen more than once but under ten times. What it binds is not known. Study observations and caveats: Repertoires obtained by FACS sorting could include abundant clonotypes that entered as contaminants from the bulk population.

Making TCR cDNA involved 5'RACE template switching, which added UMIs and a universal primer site. TCRdb ran MiXCR on the 5' RACE reads and lists one entry per CDR3 protein. The repertoire holds 350,000 or so distinct CDR3 sequences, with 7% to 9% as singletons. The sample here was PBMCs, taken roughly 45 days after the first yellow fever vaccination. The sequence was collected from a man between 18 and 29 years old who received the YFV17D yellow fever vaccine. V is TRBV28 and J is TRBJ1-5; D not certain. CDR3 sequence: CASTPGGVGAISPQHF. The CDR3 DNA reads TGTGCCAGCACCCCTGGCGGAGTTGGAGCAATCAGCCCCCAGCATTTT.